This entry lists 24 T cell receptor beta chains sequenced from one sample in a study of cytomegalovirus exposure and HLA in healthy donors. The PCR made use of 60 Vbeta and 13 Jbeta primers. Using immunoSEQ multiplex PCR, the repertoire was profiled, and TCRdb retains in-frame clones only, with some absent. The sample holds around 200,000 clones; roughly four fifths are singletons and the top ten take 0.2% to 0.25%. The sequenced sample was PBMCs. All receptors derive from a girl between 2 and 10 years old in good health and CMV-seronegative.

This chain uses TRBV7-9 with TRBJ1-1; D unresolved. V lost 0 bases and J lost 1, with 6 bases in between. This CDR3 is built from 14 residues. CDR1 is SEHNR, CDR2 FQNEAQ, per germline (reference sequence). The CDR3 loop reads CASSLASGNTEAFF. The CDR3 DNA reads TGTGCCAGCAGCTTAGCGTCGGGGAACACTGAAGCTTTCTTT.

This chain links TRBV4-2 with TRBJ2-3, with 12 bases that match TRBD2. CDR1 and CDR2 from the germline V gene are LGHNA and YNFKEQ. This CDR3 contains 15 residues. V lost 2 bases and J lost 7; bases outside the gene matches: 4. The CDR3 loop is CASSQRTSGINTQYF. The CDR3 DNA reads as TGTGCCAGCAGCCAAAGGACTAGCGGGATAAATACGCAGTATTTT.

The chain has TRBV10-3 and TRBJ1-1, with unresolved D. V dropped 4 bases and J dropped 1 base, with 7 bases sitting between them. In germline, CDR1 is ENHRY, CDR2 SYGVKD. The CDR3 loop spans 13 amino acids. CDR3: CAISAVENTEAFF. CDR3 nucleotide sequence: TGTGCCATCAGTGCGGTTGAGAACACTGAAGCTTTCTTT.

The chain links TRBV5-5 to TRBJ1-2; D perhaps matches TRBD1 (5 bases). The ends were cut back, 4 bases at V and 4 bases at J, with 11 bases in the middle. From germline, CDR1 is SGHKS and CDR2 YYEKEE (reference sequence). CDR3 length: 13 residues. The CDR3 DNA sequence: TGTGCCAGCAGCCCCTCAGGGTTCTATGGCTACACCTTC. Translating gives CASSPSGFYGYTF.

This clone showed up just a few times. The CDR3 bases are TGTGCCACCAGCAGAGTCCACTCTGGGGCCAACGTCCTGACTTTC. Translating gives CATSRVHSGANVLTF. The V gene is TRBV15, the J gene TRBJ2-6; D unclear. V was pared by 1 base and J by 0 bases, with 4 bases between. Germline V lookup: CDR1 LNHNV, CDR2 YYDKDF (reference sequence). This CDR3 region has 15 residues.

This clone occurred a few times. The chain employs TRBV7-3 and TRBJ1-1, with TRBD1 matching 11 bases. CDR1 SGHTA and CDR2 FQGTGA come from the germline V gene. V shed 5 bases, J shed 11 bases, and the junction held 4 bases outside the gene matches. This CDR3 has 12 residues. CDR3 in DNA: TGTGCCAGCAGCCTGGGACAGGGGGAGGCTTTCTTT. This encodes CASSLGQGEAFF.

V is TRBV27 and J is TRBJ1-2; 7 nucleotides line up with TRBD1. Per the germline V gene, CDR1 is MNHEY and CDR2 is SMNVEV (reference sequence). This CDR3 has 14 amino acids. V dropped 4 bases and J dropped 7; count of bases not matched to a gene: 9. DNA of the CDR3: TGTGCCAGCAGTTCAAACTTGGGGACAGTTGGCTACACCTTC. The encoded protein is CASSSNLGTVGYTF.

The rearrangement joins TRBV2 to TRBJ2-7; possibly TRBD1 for D (6 bases). Trimming took off 8 bases at V and 6 bases at J, with 14 bases between the two ends. From germline, CDR1 is SNHLY and CDR2 FYNNEI. There are 12 residues in the CDR3. The DNA for the CDR3 is TGTGCCAGCGGAAACGGACAGTCCGAGCAGTACTTC. This translates into CASGNGQSEQYF.

The chain employs TRBV6-1 and TRBJ1-1; TRBD1 is a possible D gene (6 bases). The CDR3 is 15 amino acids. Germline CDR1 reads MNHNS; CDR2 reads SASEGT. V dropped 3 bases and J dropped 6 bases, with 17 bases sitting between them. CDR3 sequence (DNA): TGTGCCAGCAGTGACCTGTATACAGGGAGTCCTGAAGCTTTCTTT. Amino acid sequence: CASSDLYTGSPEAFF.

V and J are TRBV12-5 and TRBJ2-2, with 9 bases matching TRBD1. Germline trimming cut 1 base from V and 6 bases from J; bases unmatched to any gene: 3. The CDR3 length is 15 residues. Germline V gene lookup returns CDR1 LGHNT and CDR2 FRNRAP. The CDR3 DNA follows: TGTGCTAGTGGTTTGGACAGGGGGCTTCCCGGGGAGCTGTTTTTT. Translated: CASGLDRGLPGELFF. The whole variable domain, filled in from reference TRBV12-5 and TRBJ2-2, reads DARVTQTPRHKVTEMGQEVTMRCQPILGHNTVFWYRQTMMQGLELLAYFRNRAPLDDSGMPKDRFSAEMPDATLATLKIQPSEPRDSAVYFCASGLDRGLPGELFFGEGSRLTVL.

The chain combines TRBV6-1 with TRBJ1-2; 8 nucleotides line up with TRBD1. The CDR3 consists of 15 residues. The J segment lost 6 bases and the V segment lost 6 bases, leaving 12 bases of the junction unmatched. The germline V gene encodes CDR1 MNHNS and CDR2 SASEGT. CDR3 DNA sequence: TGTGCCAGCAGGACGAGCCAAGGACAGGGAGATGGCTACACCTTC. Encoded protein: CASRTSQGQGDGYTF.

In this sample, this clone turned up once. The rearrangement joins TRBV9 to TRBJ1-3, with 9 bases aligning to TRBD1. V lost 4 bases and J lost 0; bases outside the gene matches: 5. This CDR3 has 16 residues. Germline CDR1 is SGDLS and CDR2 is YYNGEE. The CDR3 loop reads CASSMGTGFSGNTIYF. The CDR3 DNA follows: TGTGCCAGCAGCATGGGGACAGGGTTCTCTGGAAACACCATATATTTT. The entire variable domain, with the rest obtained from reference TRBV9 and TRBJ1-3, is as follows: DSGVTQTPKHLITATGQRVTLRCSPRSGDLSVYWYQQSLDQGLQFLIQYYNGEERAKGNILERFSAQQFPDLHSELNLSSLELGDSALYFCASSMGTGFSGNTIYFGEGSWLTVV.

This clone was detected once. The V and J genes are TRBV6-1 and TRBJ1-5, with D maybe TRBD1 (5 bases). The length of the CDR3 is 15 residues. Germline lookup yields CDR1 MNHNS and CDR2 SASEGT. The V end was cut by 8 bases, the J end by 5 bases, with 19 bases between. CDR3 loop: CASGGRRELHQPQHF. CDR3 bases: TGTGCCAGCGGGGGTAGGAGGGAATTACATCAGCCCCAGCATTTT.

This chain joins TRBV10-2 and TRBJ1-2; no definite D call. The CDR3 is 13 amino acids. V lost 1 base and J 5 bases, leaving 8 bases between the germline ends. The germline CDR1 and CDR2 sequences are WSHSY and SAAADI. CDR3 in amino acids: CASSEWGGYGYTF. CDR3 bases: TGCGCCAGCAGTGAGTGGGGAGGGTATGGCTACACCTTC.

A note on this clone: This same CDR3 is encoded by further DNA sequences in the sample. The chain employs TRBV4-1 and TRBJ2-5; 8 bases line up with TRBD2. Germline assignment: CDR1 MGHRA and CDR2 YSYEKL. CDR3 length: 14 amino acids. The V and J ends lost 2 bases and 5 bases, in that order; junction bases with no gene match: 4. The CDR3 loop reads CASSQLAGRETQYF. In DNA form, the CDR3 reads TGCGCCAGCAGCCAACTAGCGGGCAGGGAGACCCAGTACTTC.

This clone was picked up one time. V is TRBV30 and J is TRBJ2-6; 10 nucleotides agree with TRBD1. The V gene end was trimmed by 6 bases and the J gene end by 2 bases; junction bases not matched to a gene: 7. The CDR3 sequence is 16 residues long. Germline-derived CDR1 and CDR2 are GTSNPN and SVGIG (reference sequence). The CDR3 DNA reads as TGTGCCTGCGACAGGGGGCAGTTAGCTGGGGCCAACGTCCTGACTTTC. Encoded protein: CACDRGQLAGANVLTF. The entire variable domain, with the rest obtained from reference TRBV30 and TRBJ2-6, is as follows: SQTIHQWPATLVQPVGSPLSLECTVEGTSNPNLYWYRQAAGRGLQLLFYSVGIGQISSEVPQNLSASRPQDRQFILSSKKLLLSDSGFYLCACDRGQLAGANVLTFGAGSRLTVL.

The J gene is TRBJ2-7, the V gene TRBV6-1; 11 nucleotides agree with TRBD1. The CDR3 spans 13 residues. V lost 9 bases to trimming and J lost 3 bases; unmatched junction nucleotides: 4. In germline, CDR1 is MNHNS, CDR2 SASEGT. The CDR3 reads CASWDRGDYEQYF. CDR3 sequence (DNA): TGTGCCAGTTGGGACAGGGGGGACTACGAGCAGTACTTC.

This clone appeared a few times. The sample has other DNA sequences that encode this CDR3 too. The chain employs TRBV5-6 and TRBJ1-2; D unclear. This CDR3 region has 13 residues. Per the germline V gene, CDR1 is SGHDT and CDR2 is YYEEEE. Trimming removed 0 bases at V and 2 bases at J, with 5 bases between. CDR3 bases: TGTGCCAGCAGCTTGGGCAGGAACTATGGCTACACCTTC. Amino acids: CASSLGRNYGYTF.

This clone was detected only a few times. The gene calls are TRBV4-1 and TRBJ2-5; possibly TRBD1 for D (5 bases). Germline loops: CDR1 MGHRA, CDR2 YSYEKL. Trimming took off 2 bases at V and 3 bases at J, with 10 bases between the two ends. The CDR3 runs 14 residues. This chain's CDR3 is CASSQRGGEETQYF. CDR3 DNA sequence: TGCGCCAGCAGCCAAAGGGGCGGAGAAGAGACCCAGTACTTC.

The chain recombines TRBV9 with TRBJ1-1; tentatively, D is TRBD1 (6 bases). The CDR3 sequence is 16 residues long. V shed 0 bases and J shed 1 base, with 13 bases lying between them. Germline CDR1 is SGDLS and CDR2 is YYNGEE. As DNA, the CDR3 is TGTGCCAGCAGCGTAGTAGGGAGGGGGGCGAACACTGAAGCTTTCTTT. Protein product: CASSVVGRGANTEAFF.

This clone has a handful of counts. The gene calls are TRBV29-1 and TRBJ2-1, with 9 bases aligning to TRBD1. This CDR3 region has 16 residues. Germline V gives CDR1 SQVTM, CDR2 ANQGSEA. Trimming at V came to 4 bases and at J to 1 base, leaving 8 bases not matched to a gene. CDR3 bases: TGCAGCGTTGTGGGAGGACAGGGGATATCCTACAATGAGCAGTTCTTC. This codes for CSVVGGQGISYNEQFF.

V and J are TRBV27 and TRBJ2-1; TRBD2 aligns across 11 bases. The CDR3 has 15 amino acids. CDR1 is MNHEY and CDR2 is SMNVEV in the germline V gene (reference sequence). The junction had 6 bases not matched to a gene; V was cut back by 3 bases and J by 8 bases. Written as DNA, the CDR3 is TGTGCCAGCAGTTTCCTAACTAGCGGGAGAGATGAGCAGTTCTTC. It encodes CASSFLTSGRDEQFF.

This chain joins TRBV5-1 and TRBJ2-1; D is perhaps TRBD1 (6 bases). This CDR3 comprises 16 residues. Deletions cut 2 bases from V and 8 bases from J, with 20 bases between. Germline V gene sequence: CDR1 SGHRS, CDR2 YFSETQ. The DNA for the CDR3 is TGCGCCAGCAGCTTCTCAGACAGGCTATCATTAGATGAGCAGTTCTTC. Its protein product is CASSFSDRLSLDEQFF.

The CDR3 region is CASRRQGVNTEAFF. CDR3 nucleotides: TGTGCCAGCAGACGACAGGGGGTGAACACTGAAGCTTTCTTT. V and J are TRBV27 and TRBJ1-1, with 9 nucleotides matching TRBD1. The ends lost 6 bases at V and 0 bases at J; junction bases unmatched: 2. The germline V gene has CDR1 MNHEY and CDR2 SMNVEV (reference sequence). The CDR3 extends over 14 amino acids.